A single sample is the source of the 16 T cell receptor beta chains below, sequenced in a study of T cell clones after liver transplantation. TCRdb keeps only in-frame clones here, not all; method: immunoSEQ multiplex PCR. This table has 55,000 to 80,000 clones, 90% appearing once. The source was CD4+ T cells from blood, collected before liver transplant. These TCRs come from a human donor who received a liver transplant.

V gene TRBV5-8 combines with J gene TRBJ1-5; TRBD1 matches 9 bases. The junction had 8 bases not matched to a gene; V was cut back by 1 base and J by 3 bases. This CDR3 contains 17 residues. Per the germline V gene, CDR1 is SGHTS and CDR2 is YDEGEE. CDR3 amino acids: CASSLRMTGGHNQPQHF. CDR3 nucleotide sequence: TGTGCCAGCAGCTTGCGGATGACAGGGGGACACAATCAGCCCCAGCATTTT.

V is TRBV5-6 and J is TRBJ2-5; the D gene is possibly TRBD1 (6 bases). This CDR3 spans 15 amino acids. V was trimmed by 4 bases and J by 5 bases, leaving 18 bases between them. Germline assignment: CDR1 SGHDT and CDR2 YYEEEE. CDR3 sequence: CASSTRQVHRETQYF. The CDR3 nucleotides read TGTGCCAGCAGCACGCGACAGGTTCATCGGGAGACCCAGTACTTC.

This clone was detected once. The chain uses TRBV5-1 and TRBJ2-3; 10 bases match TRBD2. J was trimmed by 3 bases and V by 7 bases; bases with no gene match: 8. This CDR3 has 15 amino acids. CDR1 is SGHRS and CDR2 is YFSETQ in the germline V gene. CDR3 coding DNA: TGCGCCAGCCTCCCCGGGACTAGCGAGACAGATACGCAGTATTTT. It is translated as CASLPGTSETDTQYF.

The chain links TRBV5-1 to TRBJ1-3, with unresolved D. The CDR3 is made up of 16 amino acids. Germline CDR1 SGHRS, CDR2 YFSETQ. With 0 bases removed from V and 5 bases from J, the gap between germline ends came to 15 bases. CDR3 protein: CASSLAEPLSRNTIYF. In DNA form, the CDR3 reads TGCGCCAGCAGCTTGGCTGAACCTCTTTCTAGAAACACCATATATTTT.

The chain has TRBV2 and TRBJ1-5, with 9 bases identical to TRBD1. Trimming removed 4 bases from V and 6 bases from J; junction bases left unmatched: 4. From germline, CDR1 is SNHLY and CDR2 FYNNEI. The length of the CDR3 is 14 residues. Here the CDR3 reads CASSGGDRVQPQHF. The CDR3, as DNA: TGTGCCAGCAGTGGGGGGGACAGGGTTCAGCCCCAGCATTTT. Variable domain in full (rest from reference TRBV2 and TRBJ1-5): EPEVTQTPSHQVTQMGQEVILRCVPISNHLYFYWYRQILGQKVEFLVSFYNNEISEKSEIFDDQFSVERPDGSNFTLKIRSTKLEDSAMYFCASSGGDRVQPQHFGDGTRLSIL.

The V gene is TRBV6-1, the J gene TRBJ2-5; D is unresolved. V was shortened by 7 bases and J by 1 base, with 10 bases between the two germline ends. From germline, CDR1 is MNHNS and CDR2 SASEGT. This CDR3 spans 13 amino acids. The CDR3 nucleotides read TGTGCCAGCATATTAGGATTCCAAGAGACCCAGTACTTC. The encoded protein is CASILGFQETQYF.

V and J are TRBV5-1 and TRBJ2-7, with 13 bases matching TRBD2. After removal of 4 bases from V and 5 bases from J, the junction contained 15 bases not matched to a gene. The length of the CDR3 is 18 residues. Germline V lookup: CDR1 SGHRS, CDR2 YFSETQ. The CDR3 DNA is TGCGCCAGCAGCCCCCTTGGGAGGACTAGCGGGAGAATGCACGAGCAGTACTTC. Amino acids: CASSPLGRTSGRMHEQYF.

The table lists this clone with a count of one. The chain's CDR3 is CSARRDSTDTQYF. The CDR3 DNA reads TGCAGCGCCCGGAGGGACTCCACAGATACGCAGTATTTT. The chain joins TRBV29-1 to TRBJ2-3; possibly TRBD2 for D (6 bases). CDR1 SQVTM and CDR2 ANQGSEA come from the germline V gene. CDR3 size: 13 residues. V was pared by 7 bases and J by 2 bases, with 13 bases between.

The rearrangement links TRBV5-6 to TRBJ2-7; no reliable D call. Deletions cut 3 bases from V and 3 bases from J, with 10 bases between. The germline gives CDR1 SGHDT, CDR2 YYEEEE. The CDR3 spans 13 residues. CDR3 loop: CASSSVASYEQYF. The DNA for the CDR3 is TGTGCCAGCAGCTCCGTGGCGAGCTACGAGCAGTACTTC. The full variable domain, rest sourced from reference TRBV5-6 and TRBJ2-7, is DAGVTQSPTHLIKTRGQQVTLRCSPKSGHDTVSWYQQALGQGPQFIFQYYEEEERQRGNFPDRFSGHQFPNYSSELNVNALLLGDSALYLCASSSVASYEQYFGPGTRLTVT.

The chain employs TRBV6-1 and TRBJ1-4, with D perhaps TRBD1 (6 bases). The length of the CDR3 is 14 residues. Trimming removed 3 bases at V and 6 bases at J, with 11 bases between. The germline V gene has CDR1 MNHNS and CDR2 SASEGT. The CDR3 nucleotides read TGTGCCAGCAGTGAGGGGACACGGTATGAAAAACTGTTTTTT. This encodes CASSEGTRYEKLFF.

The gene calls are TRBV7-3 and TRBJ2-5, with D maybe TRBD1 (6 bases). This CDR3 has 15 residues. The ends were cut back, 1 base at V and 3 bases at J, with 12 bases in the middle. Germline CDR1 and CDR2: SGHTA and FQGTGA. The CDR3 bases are TGTGCCAGCAGCTTAATGGGGTCAGGGGAAGAGACCCAGTACTTC. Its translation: CASSLMGSGEETQYF.

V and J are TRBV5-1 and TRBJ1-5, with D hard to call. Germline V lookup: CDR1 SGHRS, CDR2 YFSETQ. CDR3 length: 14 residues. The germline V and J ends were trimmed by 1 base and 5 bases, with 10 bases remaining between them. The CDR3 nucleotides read TGCGCCAGCAGCTTGATAGGAGGTGATCAGCCCCAGCATTTT. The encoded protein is CASSLIGGDQPQHF.

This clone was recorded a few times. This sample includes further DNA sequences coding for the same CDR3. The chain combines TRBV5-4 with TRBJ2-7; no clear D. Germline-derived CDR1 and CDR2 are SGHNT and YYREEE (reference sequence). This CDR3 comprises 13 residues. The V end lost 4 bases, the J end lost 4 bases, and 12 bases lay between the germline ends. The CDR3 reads CASSQEPQYEQYF. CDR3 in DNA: TGTGCCAGCAGCCAGGAACCTCAATACGAGCAGTACTTC.

The CDR3 reads CASSGRLGGSSYNEQFF. DNA of the CDR3: TGTGCCAGCAGTGGGAGATTGGGGGGGAGCTCCTACAATGAGCAGTTCTTC. This chain connects TRBV28 to TRBJ2-1; 7 positions agree with TRBD2. V shed 5 bases and J 0 bases; nucleotides not matched to a gene: 10. This CDR3 contains 17 residues. Germline assignment: CDR1 MDHEN and CDR2 SYDVKM.

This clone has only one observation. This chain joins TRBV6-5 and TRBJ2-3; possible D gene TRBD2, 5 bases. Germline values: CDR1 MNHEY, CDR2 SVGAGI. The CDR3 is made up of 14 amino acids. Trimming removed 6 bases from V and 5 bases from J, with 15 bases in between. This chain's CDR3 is CASSSPPRGDTQYF. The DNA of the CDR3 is TGTGCCAGCAGCTCCCCCCCACGGGGAGATACGCAGTATTTT.

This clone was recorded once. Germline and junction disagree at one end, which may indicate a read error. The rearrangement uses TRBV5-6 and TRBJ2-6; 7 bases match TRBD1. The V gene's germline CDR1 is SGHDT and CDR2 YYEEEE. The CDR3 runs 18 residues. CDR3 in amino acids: CASSFLRQGRPGDNVLTF. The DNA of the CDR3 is TGTGCCAGCAGCTTTCTGAGACAGGGACGTCCAGGGGACAACGTCCTGACTTTC.